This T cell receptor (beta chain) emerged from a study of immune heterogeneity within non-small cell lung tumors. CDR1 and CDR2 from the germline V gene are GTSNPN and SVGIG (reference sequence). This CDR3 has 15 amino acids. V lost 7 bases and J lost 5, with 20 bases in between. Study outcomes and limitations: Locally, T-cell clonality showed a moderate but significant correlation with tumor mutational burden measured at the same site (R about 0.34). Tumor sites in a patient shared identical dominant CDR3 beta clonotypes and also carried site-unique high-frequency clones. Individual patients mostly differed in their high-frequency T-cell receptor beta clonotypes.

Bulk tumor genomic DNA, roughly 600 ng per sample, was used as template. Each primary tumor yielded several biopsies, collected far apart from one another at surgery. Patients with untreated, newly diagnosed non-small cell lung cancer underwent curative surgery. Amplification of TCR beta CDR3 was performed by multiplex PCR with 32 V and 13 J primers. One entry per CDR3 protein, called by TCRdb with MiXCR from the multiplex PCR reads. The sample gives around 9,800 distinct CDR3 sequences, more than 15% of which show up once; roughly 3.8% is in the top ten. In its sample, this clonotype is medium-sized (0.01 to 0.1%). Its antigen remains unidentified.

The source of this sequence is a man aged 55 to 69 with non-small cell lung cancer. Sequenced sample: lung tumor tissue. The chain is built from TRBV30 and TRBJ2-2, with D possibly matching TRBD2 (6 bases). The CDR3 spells CASVRWRGVTGELFF. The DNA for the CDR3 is TGTGCCTCCGTCAGGTGGAGGGGCGTAACCGGGGAGCTGTTTTTT.